A selection of T cell receptor beta chains follows, all from one sample in a study of blood T cell repertoires in COVID-19. Profiled with immunoSEQ multiplex PCR; TCRdb holds only in-frame clones, not every one. The sample records about 210,000 clones, about 91% being singletons. Sequencing was carried out using peripheral blood. The receptors stem from a man in his late teens or twenties with active or convalescent COVID-19. CDR3s include the opening cysteine and the closing phenylalanine or tryptophan. D genes are given only for firm matches. Some rows have no size entry. The others give once, few or many, or a class for an expanded clone.

V gene	clone size	D gene	J gene	CDR3 DNA	CDR3 protein
TRBV27	-	TRBD1	TRBJ1-5	TGTGCCAGCAAGTCCTCAACAGGGGGCCTTCAGCCCCAGCATTTT	CASKSSTGGLQPQHF
TRBV4-1	-	-	TRBJ2-7	TGCGCCAGCAGCCAAGACACAGGTGCCGAGCAGTACTTC	CASSQDTGAEQYF
TRBV7-2	-	-	TRBJ2-1	TGTGCCAGCAGCTTTGGCGCCTCGGGAACCTACAATGAGCAGTTCTTC	CASSFGASGTYNEQFF
TRBV9	-	TRBD2	TRBJ2-1	TGTGCCAGCAGCGTAGATCCAGCGGGAGGGCTAGACGAGCAGTTCTTC	CASSVDPAGGLDEQFF
TRBV7-9	-	-	TRBJ1-2	TGTGCCAGCACCAGGACCGGGGTTCAGTATGGCTACACCTTC	CASTRTGVQYGYTF
TRBV27	-	TRBD1	TRBJ1-6	TGTGCCAGCAGTTTAAAGGGACAGGGTAATAATTCACCCCTCCACTTT	CASSLKGQGNNSPLHF
TRBV10-1	-	-	TRBJ2-1	TGCGCCAGCAGTGAGCCGACCTCGGGTGTGGATGAGCAGTTCTTC	CASSEPTSGVDEQFF
TRBV11-2	-	-	TRBJ2-1	TGTGCCAGCAGCTTACTGACAGTTAATGAGCAGTTCTTC	CASSLLTVNEQFF
TRBV9	-	-	TRBJ1-1	TGTGCCAGCAGCGTAGGTGTCATGAACACTGAAGCTTTCTTT	CASSVGVMNTEAFF
TRBV9	-	TRBD2	TRBJ2-3	TGTGCCAGCAGCAGCCACGAGGGTTGGGCGGGAGTGGCAGATACGCAGTATTTT	CASSSHEGWAGVADTQYF
TRBV28	-	TRBD1	TRBJ1-1	TGTGCCAGCAGCCCTGACAGGGAGGAAGCTTTCTTT	CASSPDREEAFF
TRBV7-2	few	-	TRBJ1-5	TGTGCCAGCAGCTTAGATCCCCCTTCGAGAAATCAGCCCCAGCATTTT	CASSLDPPSRNQPQHF
TRBV6-5	once	-	TRBJ2-2	TGTGCCAGCACCACAGGGTCTGGGGAGCTGTTTTTT	CASTTGSGELFF
TRBV18	-	TRBD2	TRBJ2-3	TGTGCCAGCTCACCATCGGGGCTAGCGGGAACAGATACGCAGTATTTT	CASSPSGLAGTDTQYF
TRBV27	-	TRBD2	TRBJ2-1	TGTGCCAGCAGTTTATCCCCGACTAGCGGGAGTTTAAACAATGAGCAGTTCTTC	CASSLSPTSGSLNNEQFF
TRBV6-6	-	TRBD1	TRBJ2-3	TGTGCCAGCAGTCCACGCTTCCTCCAGGGGGCCGTAGATACGCAGTATTTT	CASSPRFLQGAVDTQYF
TRBV9	-	-	TRBJ2-7	TGTGCCAGCAGCGACGGGGATGCCTCCTACGAGCAGTACTTC	CASSDGDASYEQYF
TRBV18	-	-	TRBJ1-6	TGTGCCAGCTCGCCCCAGGGATCCGATAATTCACCCCTCCACTTT	CASSPQGSDNSPLHF
TRBV18	-	-	TRBJ1-1	TGTGCCAGCTCACCACAGAAGGGAGGGGTAGGAACTGAAGCTTTCTTT	CASSPQKGGVGTEAFF
TRBV4-2	once	TRBD2	TRBJ2-3	TGTGCCAGCAGCCAAATGTTAGCGGGAGGGCCCACAGATACGCAGTATTTT	CASSQMLAGGPTDTQYF
TRBV20-1	-	-	TRBJ1-1	TGCAGTGCTAGTGGGGGGGGCTCGGGCACTGAAGCTTTCTTT	CSASGGGSGTEAFF
TRBV2	-	TRBD1	TRBJ1-3	TGTGCCAGCAGTGAAAGTCCCAGGGGGGCAAGTGGAAACACCATATATTTT	CASSESPRGASGNTIYF
TRBV9	-	-	TRBJ2-3	TGTGCCAGCAGCCGGACAGTCAGCACAGATACGCAGTATTTT	CASSRTVSTDTQYF
TRBV28	-	-	TRBJ2-2	TGTGCCAGCAGTTTACTAGCGAGGGGACCGAACACCGGGGAGCTGTTTTTT	CASSLLARGPNTGELFF
TRBV24-1	-	-	TRBJ1-2	TGTGCCACCAGTGGGCGGACTGACGACTATGGCTACACCTTC	CATSGRTDDYGYTF
TRBV7-9	-	TRBD2	TRBJ2-4	TGTGCCAGCAGACCCCTAGCGGGAGGGGACATTCAGTACTTC	CASRPLAGGDIQYF
TRBV13	-	TRBD2	TRBJ2-7	TGTGCCAGCAGCTTAAGAGACTCGTGGACTAGCGGGACCTCCTACGAGCAGTACTTC	CASSLRDSWTSGTSYEQYF
TRBV25-1	-	-	TRBJ2-3	TGTGCCAGCAGTGACAGGGGAATAGAAGGAACAGATACGCAGTATTTT	CASSDRGIEGTDTQYF
TRBV7-9	-	-	TRBJ2-7	TGTGCCAGCAGCCCACGAACAGGGAATACGGAGCAGTACTTC	CASSPRTGNTEQYF
TRBV10-3	-	TRBD1	TRBJ2-2	TGTGCCATCAGAACCGGGACAGGGGGCCTTAGCGGTCCCACCGGGGAGCTGTTTTTT	CAIRTGTGGLSGPTGELFF
TRBV19	-	TRBD2	TRBJ2-2	TGTGCCAGTACCCTTACTAGCGGGAGCGTCGGTAGGGAGCTGTTTTTT	CASTLTSGSVGRELFF
TRBV18	once	TRBD1	TRBJ1-6	TGTGCCAGCTCGCCGGACAGGGGTAACACACCCCTCCACTTT	CASSPDRGNTPLHF
TRBV5-4	once	-	TRBJ2-3	TGTGCCAGCAGCTCCCCTAGCACAGATACGCAGTATTTT	CASSSPSTDTQYF
TRBV14	-	TRBD2	TRBJ2-1	TGTGCCAGCAGCCAAGCCCCTTCGCAAGCGGGAGGCGGCAATGAGCAGTTCTTC	CASSQAPSQAGGGNEQFF
TRBV19	-	-	TRBJ2-3	TGTGCCAGTAGAATGCGGATCACAGATACGCAGTATTTT	CASRMRITDTQYF
TRBV7-3	-	-	TRBJ2-6	TGTGCCAGCAGCTTAAAGCCAGGCGGGACCTCTGGGGCCAACGTCCTGACTTTC	CASSLKPGGTSGANVLTF
TRBV27	-	TRBD1	TRBJ2-2	TGTGCCAGCCGGAAGGACAGGGTTAACACCGGGGAGCTGTTTTTT	CASRKDRVNTGELFF
TRBV15	-	TRBD1	TRBJ2-7	TGTGCCACCAGCGGACCGGGACAGAGCTCCTACGAGCAGTACTTC	CATSGPGQSSYEQYF
TRBV3-1/TRBV3-2	once	TRBD1	TRBJ1-2	TGTGCCAGCAGACCCGGATCGGGACAGGTGACTTTTAACTATGGCTACACCTTC	CASRPGSGQVTFNYGYTF
TRBV30	-	-	TRBJ1-5	TGTGCCTGGAGGGAAGGGGTTTCTGGCAATCAGCCCCAGCATTTT	CAWREGVSGNQPQHF
TRBV7-2	-	TRBD2	TRBJ2-7	TGTGCCAGCAGCTTAGTAGTTTGGCGGGAGGGCCTTAGCTACGAGCAGTACTTC	CASSLVVWREGLSYEQYF
TRBV11-1	-	TRBD2	TRBJ2-1	TGTGCCAGCAGCGATACTAGCGGGAGACCAAATGAGCAGTTCTTC	CASSDTSGRPNEQFF
TRBV6-5	-	-	TRBJ1-3	TGTGCCAGCGGGCAAGGGGCTGGAAACACCATATATTTT	CASGQGAGNTIYF
TRBV2	-	TRBD1	TRBJ2-1	TGTGCCAGCAGTGTGGACAGGGGGAATGGTGAGCAGTTCTTC	CASSVDRGNGEQFF
TRBV5-1	-	-	TRBJ1-2	TGCGCCAGCAGCTCGGAACCGGGACTCATGAACTATGGCTACACCTTC	CASSSEPGLMNYGYTF